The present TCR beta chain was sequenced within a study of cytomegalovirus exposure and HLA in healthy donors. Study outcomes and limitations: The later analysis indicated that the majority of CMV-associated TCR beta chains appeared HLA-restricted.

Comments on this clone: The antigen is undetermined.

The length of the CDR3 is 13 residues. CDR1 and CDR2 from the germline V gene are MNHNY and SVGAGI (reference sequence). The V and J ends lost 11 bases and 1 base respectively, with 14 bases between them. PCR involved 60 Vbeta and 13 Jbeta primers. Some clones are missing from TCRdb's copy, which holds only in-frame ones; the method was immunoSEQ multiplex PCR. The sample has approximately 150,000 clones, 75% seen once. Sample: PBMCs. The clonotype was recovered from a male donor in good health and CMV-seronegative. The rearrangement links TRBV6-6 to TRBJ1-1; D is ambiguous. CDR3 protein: CASHGRRNTEAFF. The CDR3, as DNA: TGTGCCTCCCACGGGAGGAGGAACACTGAAGCTTTCTTT.